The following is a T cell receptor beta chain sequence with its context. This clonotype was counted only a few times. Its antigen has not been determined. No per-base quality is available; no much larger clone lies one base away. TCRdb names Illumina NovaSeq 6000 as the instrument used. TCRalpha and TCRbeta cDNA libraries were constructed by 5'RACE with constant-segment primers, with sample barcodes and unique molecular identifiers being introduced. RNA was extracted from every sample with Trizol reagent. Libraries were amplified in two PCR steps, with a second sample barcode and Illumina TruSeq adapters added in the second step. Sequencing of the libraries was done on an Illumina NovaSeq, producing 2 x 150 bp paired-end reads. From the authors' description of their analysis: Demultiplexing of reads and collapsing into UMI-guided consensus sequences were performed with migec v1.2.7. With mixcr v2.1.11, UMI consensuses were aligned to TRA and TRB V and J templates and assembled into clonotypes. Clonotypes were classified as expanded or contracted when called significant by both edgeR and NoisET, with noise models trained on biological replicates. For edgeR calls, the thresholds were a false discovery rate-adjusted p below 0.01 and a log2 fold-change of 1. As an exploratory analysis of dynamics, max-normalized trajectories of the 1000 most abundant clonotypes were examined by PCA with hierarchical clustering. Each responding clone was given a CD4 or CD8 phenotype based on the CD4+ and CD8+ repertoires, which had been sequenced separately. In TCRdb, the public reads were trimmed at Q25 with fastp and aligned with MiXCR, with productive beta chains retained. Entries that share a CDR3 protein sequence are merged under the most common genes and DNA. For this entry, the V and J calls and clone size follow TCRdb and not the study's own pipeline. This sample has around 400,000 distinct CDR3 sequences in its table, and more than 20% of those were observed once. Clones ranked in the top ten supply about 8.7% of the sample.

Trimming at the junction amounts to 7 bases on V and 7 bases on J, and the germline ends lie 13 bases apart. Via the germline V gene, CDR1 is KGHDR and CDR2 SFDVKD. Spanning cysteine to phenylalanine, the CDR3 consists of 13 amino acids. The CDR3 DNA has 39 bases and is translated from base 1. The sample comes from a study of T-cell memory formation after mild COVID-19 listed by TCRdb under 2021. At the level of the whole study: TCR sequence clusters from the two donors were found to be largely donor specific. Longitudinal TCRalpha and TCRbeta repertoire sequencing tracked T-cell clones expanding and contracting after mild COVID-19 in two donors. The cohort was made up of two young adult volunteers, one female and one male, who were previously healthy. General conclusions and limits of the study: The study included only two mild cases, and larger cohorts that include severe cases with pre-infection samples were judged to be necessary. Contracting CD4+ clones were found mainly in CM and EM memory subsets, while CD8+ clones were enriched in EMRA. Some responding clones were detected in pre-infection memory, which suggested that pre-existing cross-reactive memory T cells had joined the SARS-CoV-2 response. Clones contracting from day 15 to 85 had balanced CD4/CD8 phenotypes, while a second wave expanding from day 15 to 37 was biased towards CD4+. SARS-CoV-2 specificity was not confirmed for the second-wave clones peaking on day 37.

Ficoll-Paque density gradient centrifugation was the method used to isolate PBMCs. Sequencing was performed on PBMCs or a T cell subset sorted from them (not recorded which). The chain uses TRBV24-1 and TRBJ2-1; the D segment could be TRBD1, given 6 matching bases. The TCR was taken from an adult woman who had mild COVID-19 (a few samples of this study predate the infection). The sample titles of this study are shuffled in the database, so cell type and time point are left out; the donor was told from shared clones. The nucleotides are TGTGCCACCAGCCCTGGAAGGGGGAATGAGCAGTTCTTC. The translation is CATSPGRGNEQFF.